This TCR beta chain was observed in a study of T-cell reconstitution after alpha-beta-depleted transplantation in children. Germline CDR1 KGHDR, CDR2 SFDVKD. V trimming: 5 bases; J trimming: 5 bases; junction bases outside the gene matches: 9. The CDR3 totals 15 residues. Notes on this clonotype: Its antigen is undetermined.

Unique molecular identifiers were incorporated when the TCRbeta library was constructed. TCRdb passed the PCR reads through MiXCR, listing each CDR3 protein once. The data show just over 950,000 distinct CDR3 sequences, about 29% seen once. Whole-study results and caveats: There were some patients whose high TCRbeta diversity at day 60 came from surviving recipient T cells and thymic progenitors. One year after transplant, T-cell counts and diversity came mostly from newly produced T cells. Alpha-beta T cells about two months after transplant reportedly derived from several hundred expanded graft clones.

The receptor was derived from a boy under two years old who had a stem cell transplant for SCID, so the T cells may come from the graft donor. This material consisted of PBMCs, mostly from graft donor cells, taken 360 days after TCRalphabeta/CD19-depleted stem cell transplant. The V gene is TRBV24-1, the J gene TRBJ2-5; 8 nucleotides agree with TRBD2. The chain's CDR3 is CATSVRGGPRETQYF. In nucleotides, the CDR3 is TGTGCCACCAGTGTGCGCGGGGGGCCCCGGGAGACCCAGTACTTC.